Below, 24 T cell receptor beta chains from the same sample are listed, as sequenced in a study of PD-L1 blockade in urothelial cancer. TCRdb's copy holds only in-frame clones and misses some; the assay was immunoSEQ multiplex PCR. The data hold 70,000 to 90,000 clones, with 85% observed a single time. The time point is: pretreatment peripheral blood. This material consisted of PBMCs, taken around atezolizumab (anti-PD-L1) treatment. These receptors all come from a man between 60 and 70 years old with urothelial cancer.

The rearrangement joins TRBV6-6 to TRBJ2-7; TRBD1 matches 11 bases. The germline gives CDR1 MNHNY, CDR2 SVGAGI (reference sequence). The CDR3 covers 16 residues. The V and J ends lost 0 bases and 5 bases, in that order; junction bases with no gene match: 6. The CDR3 sequence: CASSYSPGTGGHEQYF. DNA of the CDR3: TGTGCCAGCAGTTACTCCCCCGGGACAGGGGGGCACGAGCAGTACTTC.

The chain carries TRBV29-1 and TRBJ2-5; 7 bases line up with TRBD2. V shed 5 bases and J 2 bases; nucleotides not matched to a gene: 2. The CDR3 loop spans 12 amino acids. Germline V gene data show CDR1 as SQVTM and CDR2 as ANQGSEA. CDR3 nucleotide sequence: TGCAGCGTTAGGACTAGTCAAGAGACCCAGTACTTC. It yields the protein CSVRTSQETQYF.

This clone was seen a single time. This chain links TRBV7-8 with TRBJ2-7; TRBD2 is a possible D gene (6 bases). The CDR3 length is 16 residues. Germline CDR1 reads SGHVS; CDR2 reads FQNEAQ. Trimming took off 5 bases at V and 2 bases at J, with 19 bases between the two ends. CDR3: CASSQVRGMSAYEQYF. CDR3 coding DNA: TGTGCCAGCAGCCAAGTCCGGGGGATGTCGGCCTACGAGCAGTACTTC.

V and J are TRBV5-1 and TRBJ2-7; weak D call: TRBD2 (6 bases). V lost 4 bases, J lost 2 bases, and 19 bases lay in between. The germline V gene has CDR1 SGHRS and CDR2 YFSETQ. This CDR3 contains 16 residues. The CDR3, as DNA: TGCGCCAGCAGCCCTACCCCCGGGGAGGCTACCTACGAGCAGTACTTC. It encodes CASSPTPGEATYEQYF.

The chain joins TRBV11-3 to TRBJ1-2, with D possibly TRBD1 on 5 matching bases. Between the trimmed V and J ends, which lost 6 bases and 8 bases, there was a span of 13 bases. Germline V lookup: CDR1 SGHNT, CDR2 YENEEA. The CDR3 totals 12 residues. In nucleotides, the CDR3 is TGTGCCAGCAGTCGCGGGGGAGAGGGCTACACCTTC. Protein sequence: CASSRGGEGYTF. The full variable domain, completed using reference TRBV11-3 and TRBJ1-2, is EAGVVQSPRYKIIEKKQPVAFWCNPISGHNTLYWYLQNLGQGPELLIRYENEEAVDDSQLPKDRFSAERLKGVDSTLKIQPAELGDSAVYLCASSRGGEGYTFGSGTRLTVV.

J is TRBJ2-3 and V is TRBV5-1; the match to TRBD2 covers 12 bases. With 3 bases clipped from V and 5 bases from J, the junction kept 13 bases outside the gene matches. CDR1 is SGHRS, CDR2 YFSETQ, per germline. This CDR3 is built from 18 residues. In DNA, the CDR3 is TGCGCCAGCAGCTACACGGCGACTAGCGGGAGCTATATAGATACGCAGTATTTT. Translating it yields CASSYTATSGSYIDTQYF.

The rearrangement uses TRBV14 and TRBJ1-1; 8 bases fit TRBD1. The V segment lost 0 bases and the J segment 8 bases; nucleotides outside the gene matches: 20. Germline V lookup: CDR1 SGHDN, CDR2 FVKESK. The CDR3 is 19 amino acids. The DNA for the CDR3 is TGTGCCAGCAGCCAAGACGCAGGGGGCGCGTGGAAACGTGGGGCCGAAGCTTTCTTT. Its protein is CASSQDAGGAWKRGAEAFF.

This chain uses TRBV6-5 with TRBJ2-3, with D tentatively TRBD1 (5 bases). The ends were cut back, 0 bases at V and 5 bases at J, with 12 bases in the middle. The CDR3 consists of 15 residues. Per the germline V gene, CDR1 is MNHEY and CDR2 is SVGAGI. The CDR3: CASSYSRQSRDTQYF. CDR3 DNA sequence: TGTGCCAGCAGTTACTCGAGACAGAGTAGAGATACGCAGTATTTT.

This chain uses TRBV4-1 with TRBJ1-4, with a possible D match to TRBD1 (6 bases). V gave up 5 bases and J gave up 8 bases, with 12 bases separating them. This CDR3 has 13 amino acids. Per germline, CDR1 MGHRA and CDR2 YSYEKL. CDR3 DNA sequence: TGCGCCAGCAGCGACAGGCTCTCAGAAAAACTGTTTTTT. Translating gives CASSDRLSEKLFF.

This clone was found once. This rearrangement joins TRBV28 to TRBJ1-5, with TRBD1 as a possible D gene (5 bases). Trimming pared 11 bases from V and 2 bases from J, leaving 13 bases between. In germline, CDR1 is MDHEN, CDR2 SYDVKM. There are 13 residues in the CDR3. The CDR3 DNA sequence: TGTGCCTCGGAGGGGTCGGGCAATCAGCCCCAGCATTTT. It encodes CASEGSGNQPQHF. Full variable domain (rest looked up from reference TRBV28 and TRBJ1-5): DVKVTQSSRYLVKRTGEKVFLECVQDMDHENMFWYRQDPGLGLRLIYFSYDVKMKEKGDIPEGYSVSREKKERFSLILESASTNQTSMYLCASEGSGNQPQHFGDGTRLSIL.

This chain uses TRBV19 with TRBJ2-7; possibly TRBD1 for D (6 bases). V was cut by 5 bases and J by 4 bases, with 15 bases left in between. The CDR3 is 14 residues long. Per germline, CDR1 LNHDA and CDR2 SQIVND (reference sequence). CDR3 region: CASSSPGTPYEQYF. Written as DNA, the CDR3 is TGTGCCAGTAGTTCTCCCGGGACACCGTACGAGCAGTACTTC.

The chain recombines TRBV5-1 with TRBJ2-7; D might be TRBD1 (7 bases). Trimming cost V 6 bases and J 7 bases, with 20 bases left between them. Germline CDR1 SGHRS, CDR2 YFSETQ. CDR3 size: 14 residues. In DNA form, the CDR3 reads TGCGCCAGCATGGCGGGACAGCTCGCTCGAGAGCAGTACTTC. Residues: CASMAGQLAREQYF.

Concerning this clone: A junction end diverges from the germline sequence, so it may reflect a read error. CDR3 sequence reads: CASSTDRGSAGELFF. The CDR3 region has the DNA TGTGCTAGCAGCACTGACAGGGGGTCGGCCGGGGAGCTGTTTTTT. This rearrangement joins TRBV7-7 to TRBJ2-2, with 9 bases aligning to TRBD1. The CDR3 length is 15 residues. Germline CDR1 SSHAT, CDR2 FNYEAQ (reference sequence).

CDR3 amino acids: CASSLYGGAFQPQHF. The CDR3 nucleotides are TGCGCCAGCAGCTTGTATGGAGGGGCGTTTCAGCCCCAGCATTTT. The chain has TRBV5-1 and TRBJ1-5; D is possibly TRBD1 (5 bases). CDR1 and CDR2 from the germline V gene are SGHRS and YFSETQ. This CDR3 is built from 15 residues. Trimming removed 1 base from V and 6 bases from J, with 14 bases in between. Filled out from reference TRBV5-1 and TRBJ1-5, the complete variable domain reads KAGVTQTPRYLIKTRGQQVTLSCSPISGHRSVSWYQQTPGQGLQFLFEYFSETQRNKGNFPGRFSGRQFSNSRSEMNVSTLELGDSALYLCASSLYGGAFQPQHFGDGTRLSIL.

The chain employs TRBV5-1 and TRBJ2-1; 9 positions agree with TRBD2. Germline V gives CDR1 SGHRS, CDR2 YFSETQ. V trimming: 0 bases; J trimming: 8 bases; junction bases outside the gene matches: 12. The CDR3 length is 17 residues. The CDR3 loop is CASSLEGVAGAVDEQFF. The CDR3, as DNA: TGCGCCAGCAGCTTGGAAGGGGTAGCGGGAGCGGTCGATGAGCAGTTCTTC.

The gene calls are TRBV9 and TRBJ2-1, with TRBD2 identical over 10 bases. The V gene's germline CDR1 is SGDLS and CDR2 YYNGEE. V trimming: 3 bases; J trimming: 5 bases; junction bases outside the gene matches: 8. This CDR3 is built from 16 residues. The CDR3 sequence: CASSAWTSGRNNEQFF. CDR3 bases: TGTGCCAGCAGCGCCTGGACTAGCGGCAGGAACAATGAGCAGTTCTTC.

The chain links TRBV14 to TRBJ1-1; TRBD1 aligns across 9 bases. The CDR3 spans 15 residues. Looked up from germline, CDR1 is SGHDN and CDR2 is FVKESK. V lost 5 bases and J lost 6; bases outside the gene matches: 10. The CDR3 DNA sequence: TGTGCCAGCAGCAAATTGGGACAGGGTATGGCTGAAGCTTTCTTT. It translates to CASSKLGQGMAEAFF.

V is TRBV19 and J is TRBJ2-5, with 11 bases matching TRBD2. V trimming: 4 bases; J trimming: 5 bases; junction bases outside the gene matches: 0. The CDR3 has 13 amino acids. Germline V CDR1 and CDR2: LNHDA, SQIVND (reference sequence). The CDR3 region is CASSTSGRETQYF. CDR3 coding DNA: TGTGCCAGTAGTACTAGCGGGAGGGAGACCCAGTACTTC.

This chain connects TRBV7-3 to TRBJ2-3; TRBD1 agrees at 8 bases. Germline CDR1 SGHTA, CDR2 FQGTGA. The CDR3 has 16 amino acids. The V segment lost 1 base and the J segment 2 bases; nucleotides outside the gene matches: 5. CDR3 DNA: TGTGCCAGCAGCTTAAAGACAGGGGAAACCACAGATACGCAGTATTTT. Its protein product is CASSLKTGETTDTQYF. The whole variable domain, filled in from reference TRBV7-3 and TRBJ2-3, reads GAGVSQTPSNKVTEKGKYVELRCDPISGHTALYWYRQSLGQGPEFLIYFQGTGAADDSGLPNDRFFAVRPEGSVSTLKIQRTERGDSAVYLCASSLKTGETTDTQYFGPGTRLTVL.

This clone was picked up a small number of times. The chain carries TRBV15 and TRBJ1-3, with TRBD1 identical over 7 bases. The V gene end was trimmed by 2 bases and the J gene end by 7 bases; junction bases not matched to a gene: 11. Germline V gene data show CDR1 as LNHNV and CDR2 as YYDKDF (reference sequence). This CDR3 spans 16 amino acids. CDR3 sequence: CATSRNPGTEGNTIYF. Written as DNA, the CDR3 is TGTGCCACCAGCAGAAATCCCGGGACAGAAGGGAACACCATATATTTT. The complete variable domain, with remaining parts taken from reference TRBV15 and TRBJ1-3, reads DAMVIQNPRYQVTQFGKPVTLSCSQTLNHNVMYWYQQKSSQAPKLLFHYYDKDFNNEADTPDNFQSRRPNTSFCFLDIRSPGLGDTAMYLCATSRNPGTEGNTIYFGEGSWLTVV.

The chain carries TRBV9 and TRBJ2-7, with unresolved D. Trimming removed 0 bases from V and 3 bases from J, with 7 bases in between. Germline CDR1 and CDR2: SGDLS and YYNGEE. The CDR3 covers 13 residues. The DNA for the CDR3 is TGTGCCAGCAGCGTAGGGCTAGACTACGAGCAGTACTTC. Protein sequence: CASSVGLDYEQYF.

The chain joins TRBV4-2 to TRBJ1-1; the match to TRBD1 covers 7 bases. The V gene end was trimmed by 2 bases and the J gene end by 5 bases; junction bases not matched to a gene: 11. Germline V gene data show CDR1 as LGHNA and CDR2 as YNFKEQ. The CDR3 has 16 amino acids. CDR3 sequence: CASSQLPGQAGTEAFF. For the CDR3, the DNA is TGTGCCAGCAGCCAACTCCCCGGACAGGCTGGAACTGAAGCTTTCTTT.

The rearrangement joins TRBV4-1 to TRBJ1-5; TRBD1 might be the D (5 bases). Trimming removed 3 bases from V and 3 bases from J, with 15 bases in between. The germline CDR1 and CDR2 sequences are MGHRA and YSYEKL. CDR3 length: 16 amino acids. The CDR3 bases are TGCGCCAGCAGCCAGTTAGTGGCAGGGCTCAATCAGCCCCAGCATTTT. This translates into CASSQLVAGLNQPQHF.

The chain couples TRBV15 to TRBJ2-7; unclear D gene. Germline CDR1 and CDR2: LNHNV and YYDKDF (reference sequence). The CDR3 loop spans 13 amino acids. Trimming pared 6 bases from V and 3 bases from J, leaving 12 bases between. The CDR3 loop reads CATRQSKIYEQYF. DNA of the CDR3: TGTGCCACCAGACAGTCTAAGATCTACGAGCAGTACTTC.